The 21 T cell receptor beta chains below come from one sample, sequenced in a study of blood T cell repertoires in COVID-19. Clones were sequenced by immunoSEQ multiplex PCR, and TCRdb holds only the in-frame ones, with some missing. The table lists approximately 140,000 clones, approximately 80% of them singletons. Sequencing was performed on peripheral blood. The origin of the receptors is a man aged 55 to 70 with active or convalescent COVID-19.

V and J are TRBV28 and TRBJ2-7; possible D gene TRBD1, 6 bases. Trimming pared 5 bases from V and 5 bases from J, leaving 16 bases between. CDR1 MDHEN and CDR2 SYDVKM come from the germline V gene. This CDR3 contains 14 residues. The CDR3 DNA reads TGTGCCAGCAGTCTTGGGGGCCAATGGGACGAGCAGTACTTC. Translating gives CASSLGGQWDEQYF.

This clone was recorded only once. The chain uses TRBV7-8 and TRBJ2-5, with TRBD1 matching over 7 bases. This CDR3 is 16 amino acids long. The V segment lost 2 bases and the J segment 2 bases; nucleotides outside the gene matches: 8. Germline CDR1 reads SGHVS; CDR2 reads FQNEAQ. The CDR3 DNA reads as TGTGCCAGCAGCTTAAGGGGGCCCCGAGCTCAAGAGACCCAGTACTTC. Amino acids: CASSLRGPRAQETQYF.

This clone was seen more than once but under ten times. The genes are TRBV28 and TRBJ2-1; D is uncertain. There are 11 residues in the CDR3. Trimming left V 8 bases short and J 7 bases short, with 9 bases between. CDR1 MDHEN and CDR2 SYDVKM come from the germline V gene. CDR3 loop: CASDRRNEQFF. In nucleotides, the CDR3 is TGTGCCAGCGATCGCAGGAATGAGCAGTTCTTC.

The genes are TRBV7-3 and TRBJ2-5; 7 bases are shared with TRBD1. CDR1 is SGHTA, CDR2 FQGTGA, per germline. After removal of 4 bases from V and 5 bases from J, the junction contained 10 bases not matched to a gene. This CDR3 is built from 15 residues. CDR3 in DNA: TGTGCCAGCAGCTCCGGGGACCTCAGGGGGGAGACCCAGTACTTC. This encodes CASSSGDLRGETQYF. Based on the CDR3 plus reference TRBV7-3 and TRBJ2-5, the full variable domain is GAGVSQTPSNKVTEKGKYVELRCDPISGHTALYWYRQSLGQGPEFLIYFQGTGAADDSGLPNDRFFAVRPEGSVSTLKIQRTERGDSAVYLCASSSGDLRGETQYFGPGTRLLVL.

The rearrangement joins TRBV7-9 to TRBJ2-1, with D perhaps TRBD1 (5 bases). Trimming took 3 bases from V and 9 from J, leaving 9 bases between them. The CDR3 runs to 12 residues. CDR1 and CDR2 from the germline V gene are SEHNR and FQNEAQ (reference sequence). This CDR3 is CASSFQGTEQFF. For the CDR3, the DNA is TGTGCCAGCAGCTTTCAGGGCACTGAGCAGTTCTTC. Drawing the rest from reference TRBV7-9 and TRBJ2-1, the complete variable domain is DTGVSQNPRHKITKRGQNVTFRCDPISEHNRLYWYRQTLGQGPEFLTYFQNEAQLEKSRLLSDRFSAERPKGSFSTLEIQRTEQGDSAMYLCASSFQGTEQFFGPGTRLTVL.

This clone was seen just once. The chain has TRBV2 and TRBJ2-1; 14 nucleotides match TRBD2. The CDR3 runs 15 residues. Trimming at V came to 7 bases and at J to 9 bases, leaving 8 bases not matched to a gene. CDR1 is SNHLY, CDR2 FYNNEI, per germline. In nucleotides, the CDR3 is TGTGCCAGCAAGAGACTAGCGGGAGGGAATTCTGAGCAGTTCTTC. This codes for CASKRLAGGNSEQFF.

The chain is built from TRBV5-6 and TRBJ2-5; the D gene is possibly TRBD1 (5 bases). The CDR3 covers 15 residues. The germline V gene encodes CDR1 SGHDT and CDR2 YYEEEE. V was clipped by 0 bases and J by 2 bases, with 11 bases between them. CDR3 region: CASSLVVTDQETQYF. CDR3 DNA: TGTGCCAGCAGCTTGGTCGTGACAGATCAAGAGACCCAGTACTTC.

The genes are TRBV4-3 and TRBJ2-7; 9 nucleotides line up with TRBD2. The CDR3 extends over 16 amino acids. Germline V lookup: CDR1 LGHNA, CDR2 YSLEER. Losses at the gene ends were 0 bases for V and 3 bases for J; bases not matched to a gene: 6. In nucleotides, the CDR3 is TGCGCCAGCAGCCAAGATCTTCTAGCGGGGTACTACGAGCAGTACTTC. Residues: CASSQDLLAGYYEQYF.

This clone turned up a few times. CDR3 in amino acids: CASSMGRYYSNQPQHF. Here the CDR3 DNA reads TGTGCCAGTAGTATGGGCAGATATTATAGCAATCAGCCCCAGCATTTT. V usage is TRBV19 and J usage is TRBJ1-5, with no clear D. Germline CDR1 LNHDA, CDR2 SQIVND (reference sequence). The CDR3 runs to 16 residues. Between the trimmed V and J ends, which lost 3 bases and 0 bases, there was a span of 12 bases.

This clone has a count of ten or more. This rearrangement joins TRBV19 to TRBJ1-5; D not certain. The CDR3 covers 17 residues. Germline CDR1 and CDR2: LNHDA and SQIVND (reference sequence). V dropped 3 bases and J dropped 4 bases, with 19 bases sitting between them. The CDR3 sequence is CASSIPASERPNQPQHF. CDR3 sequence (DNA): TGTGCCAGTAGTATCCCCGCGTCGGAGAGGCCGAATCAGCCCCAGCATTTT.

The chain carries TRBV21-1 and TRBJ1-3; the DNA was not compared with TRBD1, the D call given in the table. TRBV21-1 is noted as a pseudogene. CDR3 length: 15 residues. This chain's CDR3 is CASPLSGGRGNTIYF. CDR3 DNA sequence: TGTGCCAGCCCCCTATCAGGGGGTCGTGGAAACACCATATATTTT.

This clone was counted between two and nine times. CDR3 DNA sequence: TGTGCCAGCGCGAATAGCGGCCAAGAGACCCAGTACTTC. It translates to CASANSGQETQYF. The chain joins TRBV7-9 to TRBJ2-5, with a tentative D call TRBD2 (6 bases). Trimming stripped 8 bases from V and 1 base from J, with 11 bases between. Germline lookup yields CDR1 SEHNR and CDR2 FQNEAQ (reference sequence). CDR3 length: 13 residues.

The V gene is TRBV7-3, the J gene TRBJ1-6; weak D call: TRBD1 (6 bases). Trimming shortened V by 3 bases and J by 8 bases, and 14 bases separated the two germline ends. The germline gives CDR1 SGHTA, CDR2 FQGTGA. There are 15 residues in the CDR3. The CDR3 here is CASSFSGEGDSPLHF. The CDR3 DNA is TGTGCCAGCAGCTTCTCAGGGGAGGGCGATTCACCCCTCCACTTT. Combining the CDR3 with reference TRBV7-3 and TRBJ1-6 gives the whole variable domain GAGVSQTPSNKVTEKGKYVELRCDPISGHTALYWYRQSLGQGPEFLIYFQGTGAADDSGLPNDRFFAVRPEGSVSTLKIQRTERGDSAVYLCASSFSGEGDSPLHFGNGTRLTVT.

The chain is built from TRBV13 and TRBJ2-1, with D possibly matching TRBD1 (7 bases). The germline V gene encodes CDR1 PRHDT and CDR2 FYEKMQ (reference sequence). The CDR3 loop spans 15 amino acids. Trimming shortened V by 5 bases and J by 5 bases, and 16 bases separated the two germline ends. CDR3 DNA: TGTGCCAGCAGCCAGACAGGGACGGGGGACAATGAGCAGTTCTTC. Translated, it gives CASSQTGTGDNEQFF.

The CDR3 nucleotides are TGTGCCAGCAGCAAAGCGGGGTGGACAGGGAATTCACCCCTCCACTTT. Protein: CASSKAGWTGNSPLHF. The chain employs TRBV21-1 and TRBJ1-6; TRBD1 was called by the table and not checked on the DNA. TRBV21-1 is assigned pseudogene status. The CDR3 spans 16 residues.

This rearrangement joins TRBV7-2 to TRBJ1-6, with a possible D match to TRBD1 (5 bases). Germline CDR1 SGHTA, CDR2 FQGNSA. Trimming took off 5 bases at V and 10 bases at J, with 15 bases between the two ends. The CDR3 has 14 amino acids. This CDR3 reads CASSRRGEVSPLHF. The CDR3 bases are TGTGCCAGCAGCCGCCGGGGGGAAGTATCACCCCTCCACTTT.

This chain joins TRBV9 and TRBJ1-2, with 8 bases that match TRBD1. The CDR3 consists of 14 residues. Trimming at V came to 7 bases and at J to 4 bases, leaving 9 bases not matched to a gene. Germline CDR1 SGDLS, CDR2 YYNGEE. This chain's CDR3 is CASGIPGQVYGYTF. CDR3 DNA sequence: TGTGCCAGCGGAATTCCGGGACAGGTCTATGGCTACACCTTC. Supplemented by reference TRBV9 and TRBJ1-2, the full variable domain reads DSGVTQTPKHLITATGQRVTLRCSPRSGDLSVYWYQQSLDQGLQFLIQYYNGEERAKGNILERFSAQQFPDLHSELNLSSLELGDSALYFCASGIPGQVYGYTFGSGTRLTVV.

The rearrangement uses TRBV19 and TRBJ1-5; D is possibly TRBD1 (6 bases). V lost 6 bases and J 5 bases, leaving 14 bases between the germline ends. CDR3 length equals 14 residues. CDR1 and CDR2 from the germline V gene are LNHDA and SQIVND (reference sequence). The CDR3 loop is CASSLGGGYQPQHF. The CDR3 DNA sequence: TGTGCCAGTAGCCTAGGGGGGGGTTATCAGCCCCAGCATTTT. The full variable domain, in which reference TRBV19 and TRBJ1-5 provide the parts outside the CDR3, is DGGITQSPKYLFRKEGQNVTLSCEQNLNHDAMYWYRQDPGQGLRLIYYSQIVNDFQKGDIAEGYSVSREKKESFPLTVTSAQKNPTAFYLCASSLGGGYQPQHFGDGTRLSIL.

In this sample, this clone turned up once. CDR3 in amino acids: CSPDSPGKLFF. The CDR3 DNA follows: TGCAGTCCGGACAGCCCAGGAAAACTGTTTTTT. V is TRBV20-1 and J is TRBJ1-4, with a tentative D call TRBD1 (6 bases). CDR3 length equals 11 residues. With 8 bases removed from V and 10 bases from J, the gap between germline ends came to 14 bases. CDR1 is DFQATT and CDR2 is SNEGSKA in the germline V gene (reference sequence).

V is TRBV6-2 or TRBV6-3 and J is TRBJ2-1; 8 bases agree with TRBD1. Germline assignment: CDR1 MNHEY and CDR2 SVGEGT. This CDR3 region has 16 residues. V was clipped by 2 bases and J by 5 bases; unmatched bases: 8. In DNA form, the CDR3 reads TGTGCCAGCAGTTACAAGGACAGGGTCTCTGACAATGAGCAGTTCTTC. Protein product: CASSYKDRVSDNEQFF.

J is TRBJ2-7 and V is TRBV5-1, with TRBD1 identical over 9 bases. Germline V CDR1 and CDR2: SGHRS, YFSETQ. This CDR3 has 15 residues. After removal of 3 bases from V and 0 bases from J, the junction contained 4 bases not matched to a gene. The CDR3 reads CASSSPGQGSYEQYF. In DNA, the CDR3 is TGCGCCAGCAGCTCGCCGGGACAGGGCTCCTACGAGCAGTACTTC.